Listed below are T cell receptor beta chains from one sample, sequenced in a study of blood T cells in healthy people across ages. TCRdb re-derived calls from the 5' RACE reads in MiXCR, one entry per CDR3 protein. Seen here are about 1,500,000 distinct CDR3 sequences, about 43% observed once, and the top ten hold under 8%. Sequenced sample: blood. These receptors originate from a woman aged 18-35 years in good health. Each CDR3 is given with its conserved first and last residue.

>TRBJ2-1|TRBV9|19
CASSVTGNLRGLVGNEQFF
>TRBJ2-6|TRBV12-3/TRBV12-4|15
CASRRRSSGANVLTF
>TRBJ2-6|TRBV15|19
CATSRDLGTGGAGANVLTF
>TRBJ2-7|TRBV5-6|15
CASASPGQGAIEQYF
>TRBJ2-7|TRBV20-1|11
CRDHRNYEQYF
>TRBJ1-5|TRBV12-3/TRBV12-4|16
CASSLGPQGLNQPQHF
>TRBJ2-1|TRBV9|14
CASSVVPGGNEQFF
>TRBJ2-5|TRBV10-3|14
CAIRRLAGGNEQYF
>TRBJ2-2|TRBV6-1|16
CASHTGTSGYTGELFF
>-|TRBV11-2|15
CASSFSGPTFYEQYF